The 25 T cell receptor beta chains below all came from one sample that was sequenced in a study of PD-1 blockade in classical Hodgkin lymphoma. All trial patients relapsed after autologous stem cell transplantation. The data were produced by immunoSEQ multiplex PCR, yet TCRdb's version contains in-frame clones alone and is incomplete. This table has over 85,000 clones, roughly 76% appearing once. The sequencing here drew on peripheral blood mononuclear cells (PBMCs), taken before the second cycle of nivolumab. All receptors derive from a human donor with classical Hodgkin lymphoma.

Written as DNA, the CDR3 is TGTGCCAGCAGCGCTGACAGGCCAGAAGCTTTCTTT. Protein product: CASSADRPEAFF. This chain uses TRBV7-9 with TRBJ1-1; a possible D gene is TRBD1 (6 bases). CDR1 and CDR2 (germline): SEHNR, FQNEAQ (reference sequence). The CDR3 contains 12 residues. V dropped 5 bases and J dropped 8 bases, with 12 bases sitting between them.

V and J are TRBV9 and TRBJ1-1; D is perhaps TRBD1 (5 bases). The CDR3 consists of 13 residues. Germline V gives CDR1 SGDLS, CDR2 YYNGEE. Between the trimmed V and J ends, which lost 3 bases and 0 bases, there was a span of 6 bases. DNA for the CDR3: TGTGCCAGCAGCGAGGGGATGAACACTGAAGCTTTCTTT. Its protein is CASSEGMNTEAFF.

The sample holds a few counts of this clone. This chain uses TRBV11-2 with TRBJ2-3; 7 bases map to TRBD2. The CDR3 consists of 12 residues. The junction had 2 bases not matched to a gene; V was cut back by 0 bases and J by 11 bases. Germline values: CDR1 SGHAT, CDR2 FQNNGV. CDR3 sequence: CASSLDLAEQYF. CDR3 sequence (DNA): TGTGCCAGCAGCTTAGACCTAGCGGAGCAGTATTTT.

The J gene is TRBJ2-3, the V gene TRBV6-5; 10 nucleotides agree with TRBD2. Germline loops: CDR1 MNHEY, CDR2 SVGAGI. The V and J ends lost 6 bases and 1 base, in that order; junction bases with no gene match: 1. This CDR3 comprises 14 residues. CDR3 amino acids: CASRGTSGTDTQYF. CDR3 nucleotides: TGTGCCAGCAGGGGGACTAGCGGCACAGATACGCAGTATTTT.

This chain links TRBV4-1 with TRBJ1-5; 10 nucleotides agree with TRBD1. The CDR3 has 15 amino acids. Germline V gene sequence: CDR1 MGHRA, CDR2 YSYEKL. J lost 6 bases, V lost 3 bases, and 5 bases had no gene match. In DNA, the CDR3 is TGCGCCAGCAGCCACCAAGACAGGGGGCCTCAGCCCCAGCATTTT. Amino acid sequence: CASSHQDRGPQPQHF.

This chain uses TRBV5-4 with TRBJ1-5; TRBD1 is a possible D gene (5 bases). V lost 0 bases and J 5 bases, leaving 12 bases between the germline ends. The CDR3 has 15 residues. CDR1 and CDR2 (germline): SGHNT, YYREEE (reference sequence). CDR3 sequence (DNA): TGTGCCAGCAGCTTGGGCGGGGCCCCCCATCAGCCCCAGCATTTT. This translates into CASSLGGAPHQPQHF.

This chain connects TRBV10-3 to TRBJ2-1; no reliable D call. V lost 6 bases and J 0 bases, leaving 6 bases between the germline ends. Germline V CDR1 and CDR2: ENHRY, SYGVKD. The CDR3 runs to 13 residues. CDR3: CAISLSSYNEQFF. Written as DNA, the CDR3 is TGTGCCATCAGCCTGAGCTCCTACAATGAGCAGTTCTTC.

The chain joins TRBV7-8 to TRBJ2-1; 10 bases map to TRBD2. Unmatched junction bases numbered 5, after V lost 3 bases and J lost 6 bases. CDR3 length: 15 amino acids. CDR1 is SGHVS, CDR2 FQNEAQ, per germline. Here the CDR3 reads CASSFASGSGNEQFF. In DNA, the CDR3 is TGTGCCAGCAGCTTCGCTAGCGGGAGTGGCAATGAGCAGTTCTTC.

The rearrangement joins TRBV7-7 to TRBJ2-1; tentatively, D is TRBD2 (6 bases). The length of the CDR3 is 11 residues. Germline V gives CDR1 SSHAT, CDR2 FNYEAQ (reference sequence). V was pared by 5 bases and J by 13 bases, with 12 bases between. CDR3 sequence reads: CASSTTSAQFF. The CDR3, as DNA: TGTGCCAGCAGCACGACTAGTGCCCAGTTCTTC.

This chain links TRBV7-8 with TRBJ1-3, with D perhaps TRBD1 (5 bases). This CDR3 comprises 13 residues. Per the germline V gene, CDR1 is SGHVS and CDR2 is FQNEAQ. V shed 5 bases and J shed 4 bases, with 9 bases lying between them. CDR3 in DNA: TGTGCCAGCAGCACCGGGGGGGGAAACACCATATATTTT. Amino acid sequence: CASSTGGGNTIYF.

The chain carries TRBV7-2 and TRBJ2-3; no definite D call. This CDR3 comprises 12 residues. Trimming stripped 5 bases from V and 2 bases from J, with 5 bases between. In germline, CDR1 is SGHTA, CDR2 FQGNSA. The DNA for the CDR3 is TGTGCCAGCAGCGCCTACACAGATACGCAGTATTTT. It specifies CASSAYTDTQYF.

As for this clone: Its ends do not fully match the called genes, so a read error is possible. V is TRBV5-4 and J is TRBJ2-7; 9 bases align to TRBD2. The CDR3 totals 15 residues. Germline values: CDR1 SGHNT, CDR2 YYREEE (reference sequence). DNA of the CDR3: TGCGCCAGCAGCCCACGAGGACTAGCGACCTACGAGCAGTACTTC. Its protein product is CASSPRGLATYEQYF.

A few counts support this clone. The CDR3 sequence is CASRDRSYGYTF. CDR3 sequence (DNA): TGTGCCAGCAGGGACAGGAGCTATGGCTACACCTTC. This chain joins TRBV2 and TRBJ1-2, with 7 bases identical to TRBD1. The J segment lost 4 bases and the V segment lost 6 bases, leaving 2 bases of the junction unmatched. The CDR3 is made up of 12 amino acids. Germline V gives CDR1 SNHLY, CDR2 FYNNEI.

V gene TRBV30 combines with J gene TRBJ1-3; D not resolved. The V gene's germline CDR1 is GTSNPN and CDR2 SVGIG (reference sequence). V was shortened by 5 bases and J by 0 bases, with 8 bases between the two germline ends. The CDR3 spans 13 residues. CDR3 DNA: TGTGCCTGGTCCCTAGCCTCTGGAAACACCATATATTTT. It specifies CAWSLASGNTIYF.

CDR3 region: CASSLGLAGLYEQYF. CDR3 in DNA: TGTGCCAGCAGCTTAGGACTAGCGGGACTCTACGAGCAGTACTTC. The V call is TRBV7-8, the J call TRBJ2-7; 11 bases align to TRBD2. The CDR3 spans 15 residues. Looked up from germline, CDR1 is SGHVS and CDR2 is FQNEAQ. Germline trimming cut 1 base from V and 3 bases from J; bases unmatched to any gene: 2.

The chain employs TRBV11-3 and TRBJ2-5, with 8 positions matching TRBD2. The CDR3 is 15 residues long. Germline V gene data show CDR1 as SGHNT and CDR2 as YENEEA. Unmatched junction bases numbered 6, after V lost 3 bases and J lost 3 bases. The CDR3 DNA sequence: TGTGCCAGCAGCTTGGCGGGAGGACCAGAAGAGACCCAGTACTTC. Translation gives CASSLAGGPEETQYF.

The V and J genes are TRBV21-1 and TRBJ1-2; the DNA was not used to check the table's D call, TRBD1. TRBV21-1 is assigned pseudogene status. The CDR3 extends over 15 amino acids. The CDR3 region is CASSKVLYRGGGYTF. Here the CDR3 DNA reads TGTGCCAGCAGCAAAGTCCTCTACAGGGGCGGGGGCTACACCTTC.

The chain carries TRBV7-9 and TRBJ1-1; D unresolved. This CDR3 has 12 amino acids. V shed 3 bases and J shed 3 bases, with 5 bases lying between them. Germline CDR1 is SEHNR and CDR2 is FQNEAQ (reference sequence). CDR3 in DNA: TGTGCCAGCAGCTTTCCCGACACTGAAGCTTTCTTT. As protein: CASSFPDTEAFF.

CDR3 bases: TGTGCCAGCAGCGGCAGGGAAGGTGAGCAGTTCTTC. Amino acid sequence: CASSGREGEQFF. The V and J genes are TRBV7-6 and TRBJ2-1, with TRBD1 as a possible D gene (5 bases). V was trimmed by 5 bases and J by 9 bases, leaving 11 bases between them. Per the germline V gene, CDR1 is SGHVS and CDR2 is FNYEAQ. The CDR3 totals 12 residues.

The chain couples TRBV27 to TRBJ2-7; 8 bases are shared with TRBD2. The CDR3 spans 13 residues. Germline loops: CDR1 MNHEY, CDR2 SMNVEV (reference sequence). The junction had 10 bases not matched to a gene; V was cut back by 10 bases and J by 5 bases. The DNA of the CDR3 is TGTGCCACCCGGGGGGGGGTCTGGGACGAGCAGTACTTC. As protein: CATRGGVWDEQYF.

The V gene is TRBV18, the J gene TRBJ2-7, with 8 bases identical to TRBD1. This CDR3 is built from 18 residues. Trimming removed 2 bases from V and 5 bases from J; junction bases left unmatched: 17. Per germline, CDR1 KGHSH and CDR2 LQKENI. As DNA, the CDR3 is TGTGCCAGCTCACCAGCAGGGGGCCACGGGGATGTTCTAAACGAGCAGTACTTC. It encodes CASSPAGGHGDVLNEQYF.

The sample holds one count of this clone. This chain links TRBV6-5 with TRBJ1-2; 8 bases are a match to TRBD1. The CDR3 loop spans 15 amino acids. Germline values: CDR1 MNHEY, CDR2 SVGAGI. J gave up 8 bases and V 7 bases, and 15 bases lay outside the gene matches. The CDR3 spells CASKLAGGFSNGYTF. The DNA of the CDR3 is TGTGCCAGCAAACTGGCAGGGGGCTTCAGTAACGGCTACACCTTC.

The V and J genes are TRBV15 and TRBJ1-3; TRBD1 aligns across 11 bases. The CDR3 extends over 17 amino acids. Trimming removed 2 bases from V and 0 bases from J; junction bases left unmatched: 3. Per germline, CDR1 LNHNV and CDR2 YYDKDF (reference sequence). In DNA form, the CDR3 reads TGTGCCACCAGCAGACGGACAGGGGGCCTCTCTGGAAACACCATATATTTT. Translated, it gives CATSRRTGGLSGNTIYF.

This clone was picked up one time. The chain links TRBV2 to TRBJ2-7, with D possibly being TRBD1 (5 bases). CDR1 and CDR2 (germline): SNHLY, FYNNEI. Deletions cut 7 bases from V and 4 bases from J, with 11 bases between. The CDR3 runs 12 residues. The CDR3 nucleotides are TGTGCCAGCAAGGGGATCAGTTACGAGCAGTACTTC. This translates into CASKGISYEQYF.

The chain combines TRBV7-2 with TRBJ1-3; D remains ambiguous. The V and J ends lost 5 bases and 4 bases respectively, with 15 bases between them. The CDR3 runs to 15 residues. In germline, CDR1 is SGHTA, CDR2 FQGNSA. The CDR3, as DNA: TGTGCCAGCAGCCACAGAACTGGGCACGGAAACACCATATATTTT. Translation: CASSHRTGHGNTIYF.